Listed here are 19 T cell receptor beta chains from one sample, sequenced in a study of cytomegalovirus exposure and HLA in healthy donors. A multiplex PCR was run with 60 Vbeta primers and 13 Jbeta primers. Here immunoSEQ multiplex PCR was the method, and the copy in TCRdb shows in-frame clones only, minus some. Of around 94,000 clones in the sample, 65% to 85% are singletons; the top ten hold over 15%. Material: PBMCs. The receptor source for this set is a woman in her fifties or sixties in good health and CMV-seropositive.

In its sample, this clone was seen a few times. The CDR3 nucleotides are TGTGCCAGCAGTGAACTAGCCTCGGGGGAGCAGTACTTC. Translated: CASSELASGEQYF. The chain links TRBV6-1 to TRBJ2-7, with TRBD2 as a possible D gene (5 bases). This CDR3 spans 13 amino acids. In germline, CDR1 is MNHNS, CDR2 SASEGT. Trimming left V 2 bases short and J 7 bases short, with 12 bases between.

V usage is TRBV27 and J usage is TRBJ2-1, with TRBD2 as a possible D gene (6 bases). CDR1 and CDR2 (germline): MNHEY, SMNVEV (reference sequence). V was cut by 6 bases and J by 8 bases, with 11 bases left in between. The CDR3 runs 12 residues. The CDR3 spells CASSRGGYEQFF. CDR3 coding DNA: TGTGCCAGCAGCCGTGGGGGGTATGAGCAGTTCTTC.

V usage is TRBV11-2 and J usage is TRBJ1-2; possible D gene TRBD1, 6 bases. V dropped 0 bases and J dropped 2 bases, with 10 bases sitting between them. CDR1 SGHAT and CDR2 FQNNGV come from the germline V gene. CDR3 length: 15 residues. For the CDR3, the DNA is TGTGCCAGCAGCTTAGAGGCGGGGGCGAACTATGGCTACACCTTC. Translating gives CASSLEAGANYGYTF. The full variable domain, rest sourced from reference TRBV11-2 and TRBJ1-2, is EAGVAQSPRYKIIEKRQSVAFWCNPISGHATLYWYQQILGQGPKLLIQFQNNGVVDDSQLPKDRFSAERLKGVDSTLKIQPAKLEDSAVYLCASSLEAGANYGYTFGSGTRLTVV.

CDR3 region: CASSENRDFGEQFF. The CDR3 DNA reads TGTGCCAGCAGTGAAAACAGGGATTTCGGTGAGCAGTTCTTC. The chain has TRBV2 and TRBJ2-1; TRBD1 is a possible D gene (6 bases). This CDR3 comprises 14 residues. Deletions cut 2 bases from V and 9 bases from J, with 14 bases between. CDR1 is SNHLY and CDR2 is FYNNEI in the germline V gene. The variable domain in full, with the rest retrieved from reference TRBV2 and TRBJ2-1, is EPEVTQTPSHQVTQMGQEVILRCVPISNHLYFYWYRQILGQKVEFLVSFYNNEISEKSEIFDDQFSVERPDGSNFTLKIRSTKLEDSAMYFCASSENRDFGEQFFGPGTRLTVL.

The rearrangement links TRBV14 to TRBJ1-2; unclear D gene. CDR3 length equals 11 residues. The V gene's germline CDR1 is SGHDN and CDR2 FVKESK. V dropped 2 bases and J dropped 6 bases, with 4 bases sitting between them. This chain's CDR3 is CASSQLHGYTF. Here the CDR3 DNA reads TGTGCCAGCAGCCAACTACATGGCTACACCTTC.

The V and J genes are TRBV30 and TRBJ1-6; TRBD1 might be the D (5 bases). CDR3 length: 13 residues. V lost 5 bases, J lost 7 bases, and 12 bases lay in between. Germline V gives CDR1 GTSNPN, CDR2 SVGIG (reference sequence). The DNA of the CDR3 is TGTGCCTGGGGGGTCCCAGGGAATTCACCCCTCCACTTT. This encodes CAWGVPGNSPLHF.

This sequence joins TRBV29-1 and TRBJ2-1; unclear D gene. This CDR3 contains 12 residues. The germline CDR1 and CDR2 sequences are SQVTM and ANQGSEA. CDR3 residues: CSARGAVIEQFF. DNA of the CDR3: TGCAGTGCGCGCGGCGCGGTGATCGAGCAGTTCTTC.

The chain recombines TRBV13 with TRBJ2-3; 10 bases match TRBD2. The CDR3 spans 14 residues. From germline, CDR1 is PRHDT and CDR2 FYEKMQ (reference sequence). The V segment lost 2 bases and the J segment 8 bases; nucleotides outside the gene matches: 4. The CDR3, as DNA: TGTGCCAGCAGCTTACCTAGCGGGAGTGTTACGCAGTATTTT. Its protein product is CASSLPSGSVTQYF.

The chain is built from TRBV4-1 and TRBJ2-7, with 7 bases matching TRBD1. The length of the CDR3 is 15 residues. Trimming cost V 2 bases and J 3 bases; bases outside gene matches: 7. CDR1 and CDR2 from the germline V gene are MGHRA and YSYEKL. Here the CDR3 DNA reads TGCGCCAGCAGCCAACAGCCGGGACAGAGCTACGAGCAGTACTTC. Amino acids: CASSQQPGQSYEQYF.

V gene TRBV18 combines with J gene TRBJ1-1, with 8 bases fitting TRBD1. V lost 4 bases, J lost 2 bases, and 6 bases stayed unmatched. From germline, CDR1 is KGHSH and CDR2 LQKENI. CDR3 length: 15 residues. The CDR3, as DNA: TGTGCCAGCTCACTTACAGGGGGTCTAAACACTGAAGCTTTCTTT. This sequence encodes CASSLTGGLNTEAFF.

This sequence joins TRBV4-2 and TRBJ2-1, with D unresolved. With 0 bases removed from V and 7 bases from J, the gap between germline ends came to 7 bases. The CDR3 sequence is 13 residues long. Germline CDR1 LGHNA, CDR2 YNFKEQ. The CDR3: CASSQDSENEQFF. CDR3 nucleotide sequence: TGTGCCAGCAGCCAAGATTCGGAGAATGAGCAGTTCTTC.

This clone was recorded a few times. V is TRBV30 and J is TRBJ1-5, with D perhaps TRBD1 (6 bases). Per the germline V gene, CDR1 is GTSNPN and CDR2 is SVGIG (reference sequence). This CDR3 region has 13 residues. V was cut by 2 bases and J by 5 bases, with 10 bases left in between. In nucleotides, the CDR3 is TGTGCCTGGAGTCAACAGGGCGATCAGCCCCAGCATTTT. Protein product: CAWSQQGDQPQHF.

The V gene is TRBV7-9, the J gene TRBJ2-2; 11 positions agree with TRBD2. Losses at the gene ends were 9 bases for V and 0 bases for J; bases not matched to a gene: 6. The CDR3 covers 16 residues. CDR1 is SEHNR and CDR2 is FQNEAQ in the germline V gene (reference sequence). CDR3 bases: TGTGCCAGAGGGACTAGCGGCCCTGCGAACACCGGGGAGCTGTTTTTT. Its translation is CARGTSGPANTGELFF.

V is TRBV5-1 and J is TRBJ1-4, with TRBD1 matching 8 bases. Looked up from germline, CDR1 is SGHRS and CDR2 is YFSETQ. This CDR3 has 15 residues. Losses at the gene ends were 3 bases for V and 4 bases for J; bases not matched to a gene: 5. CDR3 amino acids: CASSSGDRYNEKLFF. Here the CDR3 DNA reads TGCGCCAGCAGCTCCGGGGACAGGTATAATGAAAAACTGTTTTTT.

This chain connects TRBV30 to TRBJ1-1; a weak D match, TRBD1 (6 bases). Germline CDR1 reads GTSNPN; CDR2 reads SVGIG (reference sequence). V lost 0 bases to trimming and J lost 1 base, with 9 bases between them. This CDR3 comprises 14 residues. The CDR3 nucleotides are TGTGCCTGGAGTGTAAGCAGGGGGAACACTGAAGCTTTCTTT. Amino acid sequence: CAWSVSRGNTEAFF.

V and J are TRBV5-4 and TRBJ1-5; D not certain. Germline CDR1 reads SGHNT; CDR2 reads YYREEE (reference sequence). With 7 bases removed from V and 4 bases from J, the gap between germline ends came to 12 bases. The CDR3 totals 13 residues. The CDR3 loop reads CASPEALNQPQHF. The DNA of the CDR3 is TGTGCCAGCCCAGAGGCCCTTAATCAGCCCCAGCATTTT.

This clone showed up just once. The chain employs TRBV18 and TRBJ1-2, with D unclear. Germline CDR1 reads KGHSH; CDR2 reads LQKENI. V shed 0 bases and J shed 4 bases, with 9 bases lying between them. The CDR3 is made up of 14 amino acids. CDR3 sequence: CASSPPGGIYGYTF. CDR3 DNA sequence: TGTGCCAGCTCACCACCGGGAGGGATCTATGGCTACACCTTC.

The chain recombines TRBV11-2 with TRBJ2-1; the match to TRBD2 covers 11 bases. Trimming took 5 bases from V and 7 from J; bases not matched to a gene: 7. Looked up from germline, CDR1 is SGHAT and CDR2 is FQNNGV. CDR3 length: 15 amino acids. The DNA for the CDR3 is TGTGCCAGCAGCCCCGGGGCTAGCGGGAGGAATGAGCAGTTCTTC. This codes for CASSPGASGRNEQFF.

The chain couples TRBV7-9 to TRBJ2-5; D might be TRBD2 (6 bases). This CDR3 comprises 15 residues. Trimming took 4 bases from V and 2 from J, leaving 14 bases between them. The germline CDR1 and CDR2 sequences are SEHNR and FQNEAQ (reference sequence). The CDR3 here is CASSSVLGLQETQYF. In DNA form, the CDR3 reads TGTGCCAGCAGCTCGGTCTTGGGACTGCAAGAGACCCAGTACTTC.